Sequencing of this T cell receptor (beta chain) was carried out in a study of cytomegalovirus exposure and HLA in healthy donors. General study points: Most subjects' HLA-A and HLA-B alleles were reportedly predicted from TCR beta sequences.

The germline gives CDR1 SGDLS, CDR2 YYNGEE. V lost 1 base to trimming and J lost 4 bases, with 17 bases between them. This CDR3 comprises 16 residues. The PCR ran on 60 Vbeta and 13 Jbeta primers. Sequenced by immunoSEQ multiplex PCR; TCRdb stores in-frame clones only, minus some. The table records around 100,000 clones, over 65% of them present only once. For this clone: Its antigen remains unidentified.

The rearrangement joins TRBV9 to TRBJ2-5; D gene ambiguous. Specimen: PBMCs. The TCR originated in a woman aged 25 to 45 in good health and CMV-seronegative. This chain's CDR3 is CASSVSGMRWPETQYF. For the CDR3, the DNA is TGTGCCAGCAGCGTAAGTGGTATGAGGTGGCCAGAGACCCAGTACTTC.